The source of this TCR beta chain is a study of blood T cell repertoires in COVID-19. The table came from immunoSEQ multiplex PCR; TCRdb's copy has only in-frame clones and leaves some out. The table lists approximately 290,000 clones, about 85% of them singletons. Seattle patients were enrolled while actively infected and followed longitudinally. J was trimmed by 6 bases and V by 8 bases; bases with no gene match: 7. The germline V gene encodes CDR1 SQVTM and CDR2 ANQGSEA. CDR3 length equals 12 residues. Material for sequencing was peripheral blood. This sequence originates from a human donor with COVID-19, enrolled during active disease. The donor label of this sample is uncertain. The chain combines TRBV29-1 with TRBJ2-7, with 10 bases fitting TRBD1. The CDR3 DNA follows: TGCAGCATCCGGGACAGGGGTCTCGAGCAGTACTTC. Protein product: CSIRDRGLEQYF.